The source of this TCR beta chain is a study of blood T cell repertoires in COVID-19. Germline-derived CDR1 and CDR2 are MGHDK and SYGVNS. The CDR3 spans 14 residues. Trimming left V 6 bases short and J 4 bases short, with 15 bases between. Sequenced by immunoSEQ multiplex PCR; TCRdb stores in-frame clones only, minus some. This sample yields roughly 47,000 clones, of which around 90% are seen a single time; less than 8.5% belongs to the top ten. The chain is built from TRBV25-1 and TRBJ1-2, with a possible D match to TRBD1 (6 bases). The specimen sequenced was peripheral blood. The clonotype was recovered from a man in his forties or fifties with acute or convalescent COVID-19. The CDR3 protein is CASRQGGSGYGYTF. The DNA for the CDR3 is TGTGCCAGCAGACAGGGTGGGTCGGGCTATGGCTACACCTTC.